The T cell receptor beta chain described here comes from a study of shared clonotypes between healthy human individuals. The assay was immunoSEQ multiplex PCR, and TCRdb's table has in-frame clones only and misses some. Of 2 million to 2.5 million clones listed, just over 90% were seen once; the top ten hold about 0.41%. Study-level points and caveats: Limited genetic and exposure-history diversity came from having few donors. Naive subsets usually exceeded memory subsets in estimated richness. The authors sampled blood alone, and tissue repertoires likely differ.

Details on this clone: What it recognizes is unknown.

CDR3 size: 13 residues. Germline-derived CDR1 and CDR2 are MDHEN and SYDVKM. Trimming cost V 7 bases and J 6 bases, with 16 bases left between them. The origin of this receptor is a man aged 18-30 years in good health. Some clones in this sample may be carry-over from other donors' samples. The sample comprised naive CD4+ T cells from PBMCs. Subset given: CD45RA+ positively selected. The rearrangement uses TRBV28 and TRBJ2-7, with unresolved D. The CDR3 DNA sequence: TGTGCCAGCACCGAAATTGGGTCTGGCGAGCAGTACTTC. Translating it yields CASTEIGSGEQYF.